The 6 T cell receptor beta chains presented below share a single source sample, sequenced in a study of blood T cell repertoires in COVID-19. Only in-frame clones appear in the TCRdb table, and some are missing; sequencing was by immunoSEQ multiplex PCR. The sample carries 200,000 to 250,000 clones, around 86% recorded once. Material for sequencing was peripheral blood. The receptors shown here come from a woman aged 25 to 45 who had recovered from COVID-19.

The rearrangement joins TRBV5-1 to TRBJ1-2, with D possibly matching TRBD1 (6 bases). Per the germline V gene, CDR1 is SGHRS and CDR2 is YFSETQ. This CDR3 has 12 residues. V was shortened by 4 bases and J by 7 bases, with 11 bases between the two germline ends. The CDR3 DNA follows: TGCGCCAGCAGCCTGGACAGAACTGGCTACACCTTC. It is translated as CASSLDRTGYTF.

This clone has just one count. The chain's CDR3 is CSAGDSHEQYF. The DNA of the CDR3 is TGCAGTGCTGGGGACAGCCACGAGCAGTACTTC. The genes are TRBV20-1 and TRBJ2-7; 7 positions match TRBD1. Per germline, CDR1 DFQATT and CDR2 SNEGSKA (reference sequence). The CDR3 length is 11 residues. The V segment lost 5 bases and the J segment 5 bases; nucleotides outside the gene matches: 3.

The chain has TRBV14 and TRBJ2-1; D uncertain. Germline CDR1 reads SGHDN; CDR2 reads FVKESK. Trimming stripped 0 bases from V and 2 bases from J, with 14 bases between. The CDR3 is made up of 17 amino acids. The CDR3 nucleotides are TGTGCCAGCAGCCAAGAACGAGTTTTCCTGACCTACAATGAGCAGTTCTTC. This translates into CASSQERVFLTYNEQFF.

V and J are TRBV7-6 and TRBJ2-3; possibly TRBD2 for D (7 bases). Germline assignment: CDR1 SGHVS and CDR2 FNYEAQ. V lost 8 bases and J lost 2, with 23 bases in between. This CDR3 is built from 17 residues. The CDR3 protein is CASGRGGGSSLTDTQYF. In nucleotides, the CDR3 is TGTGCCAGCGGACGTGGCGGGGGCTCTTCCCTCACAGATACGCAGTATTTT.

The chain combines TRBV19 with TRBJ1-3, with D uncertain. V gave up 3 bases and J gave up 2 bases, with 8 bases separating them. Germline CDR1 is LNHDA and CDR2 is SQIVND (reference sequence). The CDR3 has 14 residues. The CDR3 nucleotides are TGTGCCAGTAGTATTAGAGGAGCTGGAAACACCATATATTTT. Translating gives CASSIRGAGNTIYF.

The chain employs TRBV18 and TRBJ1-1; D ambiguous. The CDR3 is 14 residues long. The germline CDR1 and CDR2 sequences are KGHSH and LQKENI. The ends were cut back, 3 bases at V and 4 bases at J, with 12 bases in the middle. The CDR3: CASSPGGQFTEAFF. The CDR3 bases are TGTGCCAGCTCACCGGGTGGGCAGTTCACTGAAGCTTTCTTT. The complete variable domain, with remaining parts taken from reference TRBV18 and TRBJ1-1, reads NAGVMQNPRHLVRRRGQEARLRCSPMKGHSHVYWYRQLPEEGLKFMVYLQKENIIDESGMPKERFSAEFPKEGPSILRIQQVVRGDSAAYFCASSPGGQFTEAFFGQGTRLTVV.